The next 11 T cell receptor beta chains were all read from a single sample in a study of shared clonotypes between healthy human individuals. Data came from immunoSEQ multiplex PCR; TCRdb stores just in-frame clones and leaves some out. The sample contains approximately 2.4 million clones, approximately 96% of which appear only once. Sequenced input: naive CD4+ T cells sorted from blood. The subset: CD45RA+ positively selected. The receptor source for this set is a man aged 18 to 35 in good health.

V is TRBV15 and J is TRBJ2-7; 8 positions agree with TRBD1. The germline V gene has CDR1 LNHNV and CDR2 YYDKDF (reference sequence). The CDR3 runs 14 residues. J lost 6 bases, V lost 3 bases, and 7 bases had no gene match. The CDR3, as DNA: TGTGCCACCAGCAGGGACAGGGTAATGGTCGAGCAGTACTTC. It codes for CATSRDRVMVEQYF. The full variable domain, rest sourced from reference TRBV15 and TRBJ2-7, is DAMVIQNPRYQVTQFGKPVTLSCSQTLNHNVMYWYQQKSSQAPKLLFHYYDKDFNNEADTPDNFQSRRPNTSFCFLDIRSPGLGDTAMYLCATSRDRVMVEQYFGPGTRLTVT.

The chain carries TRBV19 and TRBJ2-3; 13 bases are shared with TRBD2. The junction had 4 bases not matched to a gene; V was cut back by 6 bases and J by 1 base. The CDR3 covers 16 residues. CDR1 LNHDA and CDR2 SQIVND come from the germline V gene (reference sequence). This chain's CDR3 is CASSSGLAGGTDTQYF. CDR3 nucleotides: TGTGCCAGTAGCTCCGGACTAGCGGGGGGCACAGATACGCAGTATTTT.

This clone has just a few counts. The gene calls are TRBV6-6 and TRBJ2-7; 11 nucleotides match TRBD1. From germline, CDR1 is MNHNY and CDR2 SVGAGI (reference sequence). V lost 6 bases to trimming and J lost 4 bases; unmatched junction nucleotides: 11. The CDR3 runs 16 residues. The CDR3 DNA reads as TGTGCCAGCAGCCCCAAGGACAGGGGGCGAGGGTACGAGCAGTACTTC. Protein sequence: CASSPKDRGRGYEQYF.

The V gene is TRBV5-5, the J gene TRBJ2-7, with D uncertain. CDR3 length equals 15 residues. Per the germline V gene, CDR1 is SGHKS and CDR2 is YYEKEE (reference sequence). V lost 2 bases, J lost 4 bases, and 16 bases lay in between. The DNA of the CDR3 is TGTGCCAGCAGCTTTCGATCGGCAGAGACTTACGAGCAGTACTTC. Encoded protein: CASSFRSAETYEQYF.

This clone was picked up one time. The sample has other DNA sequences that encode this CDR3 too. This chain connects TRBV29-1 to TRBJ2-5, with 7 bases lining up with TRBD2. The CDR3 is 13 amino acids. J lost 4 bases, V lost 2 bases, and 4 bases had no gene match. From germline, CDR1 is SQVTM and CDR2 ANQGSEA. The CDR3, as DNA: TGCAGCGTTGAACTGGGCGGGAGAGAGACCCAGTACTTC. This codes for CSVELGGRETQYF.

The chain joins TRBV6-6 to TRBJ2-2; 8 nucleotides line up with TRBD1. The CDR3 extends over 15 amino acids. CDR1 MNHNY and CDR2 SVGAGI come from the germline V gene (reference sequence). Trimming took 0 bases from V and 7 from J; bases not matched to a gene: 4. CDR3 protein: CASSYSDRDNGELFF. In nucleotides, the CDR3 is TGTGCCAGCAGTTACTCGGACAGGGATAACGGGGAGCTGTTTTTT.

The CDR3 sequence is CASSSRDRGTSSYNEQFF. In DNA, the CDR3 is TGTGCCAGCAGTAGCCGGGACAGGGGAACGAGCTCCTACAATGAGCAGTTCTTC. V usage is TRBV27 and J usage is TRBJ2-1; TRBD1 matches 10 bases. Germline CDR1 reads MNHEY; CDR2 reads SMNVEV (reference sequence). With 5 bases clipped from V and 0 bases from J, the junction kept 10 bases outside the gene matches. The CDR3 runs to 18 residues.

V and J are TRBV19 and TRBJ1-2, with a possible D match to TRBD1 (6 bases). V was clipped by 5 bases and J by 4 bases, with 14 bases between them. The CDR3 has 14 amino acids. Germline V gene data show CDR1 as LNHDA and CDR2 as SQIVND (reference sequence). The CDR3 loop reads CASSRAGVGYGYTF. DNA for the CDR3: TGTGCCAGTAGTCGCGCAGGGGTAGGCTATGGCTACACCTTC.

As regards this clone: A junction boundary mismatches the germline segment, possibly from a read error. The CDR3 protein is CATSRGQGYGNSEAFF. The CDR3 nucleotides are TGTGCCACCAGCAGAGGACAGGGATACGGGAACTCTGAAGCTTTCTTT. The chain recombines TRBV15 with TRBJ1-1, with 7 bases aligning to TRBD1. CDR1 is LNHNV and CDR2 is YYDKDF in the germline V gene (reference sequence). CDR3 length: 16 amino acids.

The V gene is TRBV6-5, the J gene TRBJ2-5, with 12 bases lining up with TRBD2. This CDR3 region has 15 residues. The V gene end was trimmed by 7 bases and the J gene end by 5 bases; junction bases not matched to a gene: 8. CDR1 and CDR2 from the germline V gene are MNHEY and SVGAGI. The CDR3 here is CASTPTSGSFETQYF. CDR3 nucleotide sequence: TGTGCCAGCACCCCGACTAGCGGGAGTTTTGAGACCCAGTACTTC.

The V and J genes are TRBV27 and TRBJ2-5; D is undetermined. Between the trimmed V and J ends, which lost 1 base and 2 bases, there was a span of 5 bases. The CDR3 length is 13 residues. Germline CDR1 reads MNHEY; CDR2 reads SMNVEV (reference sequence). CDR3 loop: CASSLYGQETQYF. DNA for the CDR3: TGTGCCAGCAGTTTATACGGACAAGAGACCCAGTACTTC.